Below, 21 T cell receptor beta chains from the same sample are listed, as sequenced in a study of radiation and T cells in renal cell carcinoma (dated by TCRdb to 2018 to 2020). In the paper's terms, the time point label means: baseline pretreatment blood. Sample treatment or condition, as interpreted from the label and publication: 15 Gy SBRT to primary tumor, nephrectomy 4 weeks later. The protocol used for the library was the immunoSEQ multiplex PCR assay. TCRdb holds this immuneACCESS table with in-frame rearrangements only. Some clones are missing; in checked studies, unresolved V genes explain under half, and the rest has no known cause. The sample includes tens of thousands of clones, with approximately 80% observed a single time. About 33% of the sample lies in the top ten. The sample here was blood, taken from a patient whose treatment included radiotherapy and nephrectomy. The receptors originated from a woman in her 70s with renal cell carcinoma.

The chain has TRBV5-1 and TRBJ2-7; maybe TRBD2 (5 bases). Trimming took 2 bases from V and 2 from J, leaving 17 bases between them. Germline CDR1 is SGHRS and CDR2 is YFSETQ. This CDR3 spans 16 amino acids. CDR3: CASSFGGYRRTYEQYF. The CDR3 DNA is TGCGCCAGCAGCTTCGGCGGGTACAGAAGGACCTACGAGCAGTACTTC.

This clone has just one count. This chain connects TRBV18 to TRBJ1-2, with TRBD1 matching 9 bases. With 6 bases clipped from V and 5 bases from J, the junction kept 10 bases outside the gene matches. Germline assignment: CDR1 KGHSH and CDR2 LQKENI. This CDR3 region has 15 residues. CDR3 sequence reads: CASSPSTGGEYGYTF. The CDR3 nucleotides are TGTGCCAGCTCCCCGTCCACAGGGGGCGAATATGGCTACACCTTC.

V usage is TRBV29-1 and J usage is TRBJ2-7; D ambiguous. This CDR3 comprises 13 residues. Trimming removed 4 bases at V and 0 bases at J, with 10 bases between. The germline gives CDR1 SQVTM, CDR2 ANQGSEA. CDR3 in amino acids: CSVVAGDSYEQYF. Here the CDR3 DNA reads TGCAGCGTTGTGGCAGGCGACTCCTACGAGCAGTACTTC.

This chain connects TRBV5-1 to TRBJ1-3; TRBD1 is a possible D gene (5 bases). With 4 bases removed from V and 7 bases from J, the gap between germline ends came to 18 bases. CDR3 length equals 15 residues. The germline gives CDR1 SGHRS, CDR2 YFSETQ. The CDR3 sequence: CASSQTGTVDNTIYF. Written as DNA, the CDR3 is TGCGCCAGCAGCCAGACCGGGACGGTGGATAACACCATATATTTT.

This clone has just a few counts. The chain is built from TRBV5-1 and TRBJ2-3; 12 positions agree with TRBD2. In germline, CDR1 is SGHRS, CDR2 YFSETQ. Germline trimming cut 4 bases from V and 4 bases from J; bases unmatched to any gene: 13. This CDR3 spans 18 amino acids. DNA for the CDR3: TGCGCCAGCAGCAGGGACGGCGGGACTAGCGGGCATGCAGATACGCAGTATTTT. Translated, it gives CASSRDGGTSGHADTQYF.

The chain uses TRBV7-9 and TRBJ2-4, with a tentative D call TRBD1 (5 bases). CDR3 length: 14 amino acids. Looked up from germline, CDR1 is SEHNR and CDR2 is FQNEAQ (reference sequence). V was cut by 0 bases and J by 13 bases, with 16 bases left in between. The CDR3 nucleotides read TGTGCCAGCAGCTTAGCCGCCGGGCAGGGTGGCCAGTACTTC. This translates into CASSLAAGQGGQYF.

This chain links TRBV6-6 with TRBJ2-5; possible D gene TRBD1, 6 bases. Germline V gene lookup returns CDR1 MNHNY and CDR2 SVGAGI (reference sequence). The CDR3 has 14 amino acids. The ends were cut back, 2 bases at V and 3 bases at J, with 10 bases in the middle. The CDR3 spells CASSYGYREETQYF. The DNA of the CDR3 is TGTGCCAGCAGTTACGGGTACAGGGAAGAGACCCAGTACTTC.

The chain employs TRBV18 and TRBJ2-1; weak D call: TRBD2 (6 bases). Germline CDR1 KGHSH, CDR2 LQKENI. CDR3 length equals 15 residues. V dropped 3 bases and J dropped 6 bases, with 15 bases sitting between them. CDR3 region: CASSPRDSKINEQFF. The CDR3 DNA is TGTGCCAGCTCACCCCGGGACTCGAAAATCAATGAGCAGTTCTTC.

This clone has just a few counts. The rearrangement uses TRBV7-9 and TRBJ1-1; TRBD1 is a possible D gene (5 bases). V lost 6 bases and J 6 bases, leaving 17 bases between the germline ends. Germline V CDR1 and CDR2: SEHNR, FQNEAQ (reference sequence). This CDR3 has 14 amino acids. The CDR3 coding sequence is TGTGCCAGCAGACGCGGAGGGGTCGGGTCTGAAGCTTTCTTT. It encodes CASRRGGVGSEAFF.

The chain links TRBV13 to TRBJ2-3, with 16 bases identical to TRBD2. V was clipped by 5 bases and J by 1 base; unmatched bases: 9. The CDR3 loop spans 19 amino acids. CDR1 is PRHDT and CDR2 is FYEKMQ in the germline V gene (reference sequence). The CDR3 protein is CASSQPGLAGGRRTDTQYF. The CDR3 DNA follows: TGTGCCAGCAGCCAACCGGGACTAGCGGGGGGGCGGCGCACAGATACGCAGTATTTT.

This rearrangement joins TRBV10-3 to TRBJ2-2; perhaps TRBD2 as D (6 bases). V lost 3 bases and J lost 1, with 9 bases in between. The germline CDR1 and CDR2 sequences are ENHRY and SYGVKD. The CDR3 spans 15 residues. CDR3 sequence (DNA): TGTGCCATCAGTGAAAGGGAGGAGAACACCGGGGAGCTGTTTTTT. It is translated as CAISEREENTGELFF.

The chain links TRBV2 to TRBJ2-3; 10 bases match TRBD2. Trimming cost V 8 bases and J 6 bases; bases outside gene matches: 5. The CDR3 runs 13 residues. Germline CDR1 is SNHLY and CDR2 is FYNNEI. DNA of the CDR3: TGTGCCAGCTATAGCGGGGGGTCGGATACGCAGTATTTT. The encoded protein is CASYSGGSDTQYF.

The chain has TRBV7-9 and TRBJ2-7, with D perhaps assigned TRBD1 or TRBD2 (5 bases each). This CDR3 has 13 residues. Germline CDR1 reads SEHNR; CDR2 reads FQNEAQ (reference sequence). Trimming shortened V by 4 bases and J by 3 bases, and 10 bases separated the two germline ends. This chain's CDR3 is CASSSGRFYEQYF. The CDR3 DNA is TGTGCCAGCAGCTCGGGACGTTTCTACGAGCAGTACTTC.

This rearrangement joins TRBV19 to TRBJ2-1; 7 positions match TRBD1. V shed 5 bases, J shed 6 bases, and the junction held 7 bases outside the gene matches. This CDR3 is 14 amino acids long. Per germline, CDR1 LNHDA and CDR2 SQIVND (reference sequence). The CDR3 DNA reads TGTGCCAGTAGTTTCCGCGACAGGGTCAATGAGCAGTTCTTC. Translated, it gives CASSFRDRVNEQFF.

The chain carries TRBV10-2 and TRBJ2-5; D may match TRBD1 or TRBD2 (5 bases each). CDR1 WSHSY and CDR2 SAAADI come from the germline V gene. V was shortened by 1 base and J by 1 base, with 10 bases between the two germline ends. CDR3 length: 15 residues. In DNA form, the CDR3 reads TGCGCCAGCAGTGAGTGGGGTGGGGGCCAAGAGACCCAGTACTTC. Protein sequence: CASSEWGGGQETQYF.

The chain carries TRBV18 and TRBJ2-1; the match to TRBD1 covers 7 bases. V trimming: 3 bases; J trimming: 7 bases; junction bases outside the gene matches: 6. The CDR3 is 14 amino acids. Per germline, CDR1 KGHSH and CDR2 LQKENI. Here the CDR3 reads CASSPGQQTNEQFF. The CDR3 bases are TGTGCCAGCTCACCGGGACAGCAGACGAATGAGCAGTTCTTC.

The rearrangement joins TRBV7-8 to TRBJ2-1; 9 bases map to TRBD2. The CDR3 sequence is 18 residues long. V shed 4 bases and J 4 bases; nucleotides not matched to a gene: 14. CDR1 is SGHVS and CDR2 is FQNEAQ in the germline V gene. For the CDR3, the DNA is TGTGCCAGCAGCTCGCTCCGCCTGACTAGCGGAAGTTACAATGAGCAGTTCTTC. Its translation: CASSSLRLTSGSYNEQFF.

V and J are TRBV6-5 and TRBJ1-2; D not resolved. The V end lost 10 bases, the J end lost 4 bases, and 19 bases lay between the germline ends. CDR3 length: 14 amino acids. Germline lookup yields CDR1 MNHEY and CDR2 SVGAGI. This CDR3 reads CATTGRGKGYGYTF. As DNA, the CDR3 is TGTGCCACCACGGGTAGAGGGAAGGGCTATGGCTACACCTTC.

The table lists this clone with a count of one. In nucleotides, the CDR3 is TGTGCCAGCAGCTGGGGACTAAAAGAGACCCAGTACTTC. It codes for CASSWGLKETQYF. V usage is TRBV7-2 and J usage is TRBJ2-5, with 7 bases fitting TRBD2. With 4 bases clipped from V and 3 bases from J, the junction kept 2 bases outside the gene matches. Germline V gene data show CDR1 as SGHTA and CDR2 as FQGNSA. The CDR3 covers 13 residues. The whole variable domain, filled in from reference TRBV7-2 and TRBJ2-5, reads GAGVSQSPSNKVTEKGKDVELRCDPISGHTALYWYRQSLGQGLEFLIYFQGNSAPDKSGLPSDRFSAERTGGSVSTLTIQRTQQEDSAVYLCASSWGLKETQYFGPGTRLLVL.

Relative to its sample, this clone is medium-sized. The CDR3 sequence is CASSLSPYEQYF. The CDR3 DNA is TGTGCCAGCAGCTTAAGCCCCTACGAGCAGTACTTC. The chain joins TRBV7-9 to TRBJ2-7, with no clear D. V was clipped by 2 bases and J by 2 bases, with 4 bases between them. CDR1 is SEHNR and CDR2 is FQNEAQ in the germline V gene (reference sequence). The CDR3 is 12 amino acids.

The V and J genes are TRBV15 and TRBJ2-2; D is uncertain. The CDR3 sequence is 15 residues long. Germline CDR1 is LNHNV and CDR2 is YYDKDF (reference sequence). Trimming took 1 base from V and 7 from J, leaving 13 bases between them. DNA of the CDR3: TGTGCCACCAGCAGAGCTAGTGACTTGAGCGGGGAGCTGTTTTTT. Translated: CATSRASDLSGELFF.